The rows below give T cell receptor beta chains drawn from one sample of a study of OX40 agonist ivuxolimab in advanced cancers. Assay used: immunoSEQ multiplex PCR; TCRdb lists only in-frame clones, some missing. The sample gives 68,000 or so clones, approximately 83% of which show up once; almost 1.5% is in the top ten. The material sequenced was CD4+ or CD8+ T cells sorted from blood, taken in a trial of the OX40 agonist ivuxolimab. The receptors stem from an adult with an advanced solid tumor such as melanoma, head and neck, liver or kidney cancer. Each CDR3 is given with its conserved first and last residue. The D gene is left open where the match is weak. Clone size is stated in some rows and not others, as once, few, many or a class when expanded.

j_call clone_size d_call v_call cdr3_aa cdr3_nt
TRBJ2-3 NA NA TRBV5-1 CASSLATGPTDTQYF TGCGCCAGCAGCTTGGCCACCGGCCCCACAGATACGCAGTATTTT
TRBJ1-6 NA NA TRBV9 CASSVATNSPLHF TGTGCCAGCAGCGTAGCGACAAATTCACCCCTCCACTTT
TRBJ2-1 NA TRBD1 TRBV5-6 CASSFGQARQAPKFF TGTGCCAGCAGCTTCGGACAGGCTCGACAAGCTCCCAAGTTCTTC
TRBJ1-2 NA NA TRBV11-2 CASSLEWASYGYTF TGTGCCAGCAGCTTAGAATGGGCGTCCTATGGCTACACCTTC
TRBJ2-2 NA NA TRBV7-9 CAPQGGSSPGELFF TGTGCCCCGCAGGGGGGCTCGAGTCCCGGGGAGCTGTTTTTT
TRBJ1-5 NA TRBD1 TRBV6-1 CASSGRQGSGPQHF TGTGCCAGCAGTGGGAGACAGGGGTCAGGCCCCCAGCATTTT
TRBJ2-5 NA TRBD2 TRBV14 CASSQIGGFQETQYF TGTGCCAGCAGCCAAATCGGGGGGTTCCAAGAGACCCAGTACTTC
TRBJ2-3 NA NA TRBV6-1 CASSDSGRQGTQYF TGTGCCAGCAGTGATTCCGGACGCCAGGGTACGCAGTATTTT
TRBJ1-3 few NA TRBV19 CASSLGIGNTIYF TGTGCCAGTAGCCTGGGTATCGGGAACACCATATATTTT
TRBJ1-1 NA TRBD1 TRBV27 CASSQTGGEAFF TGTGCCAGCAGTCAGACAGGGGGCGAAGCTTTCTTT
TRBJ1-1 NA NA TRBV7-7 CASSFSMNTEAFF TGTGCCAGCAGCTTCTCTATGAACACTGAAGCTTTCTTT
TRBJ2-7 NA NA TRBV9 CASSVEGTPGYEQYF TGTGCCAGCAGCGTAGAGGGGACACCGGGTTACGAGCAGTACTTC
TRBJ2-2 NA NA TRBV5-1 CASSLDGTNTGELFF TGCGCCAGCAGCTTGGATGGCACGAACACCGGGGAGCTGTTTTTT
TRBJ2-7 NA TRBD1 TRBV5-1 CASSLGDRPYEQYF TGCGCCAGCAGCTTGGGGGACAGACCCTACGAGCAGTACTTC
TRBJ2-7 NA TRBD1 TRBV11-2 CASQGVRDRLKQYF TGTGCCAGCCAGGGGGTTAGGGACCGCCTGAAGCAGTACTTC
TRBJ1-1 NA NA TRBV28 CASTDQGPGTEAFF TGTGCCAGCACCGATCAGGGACCGGGAACTGAAGCTTTCTTT
TRBJ2-3 few TRBD2 TRBV29-1 CSGRLAGGVDTQYF TGCAGCGGCAGACTAGCGGGGGGTGTGGATACGCAGTATTTT
TRBJ2-5 NA TRBD2 TRBV11-2 CASSLGLAGGQETQYF TGTGCCAGCAGCTTAGGGCTAGCGGGGGGGCAAGAGACCCAGTACTTC
TRBJ1-1 NA NA TRBV5-1 CASSLSVALNTEAFF TGCGCCAGCAGCTTGAGTGTAGCCTTGAACACTGAAGCTTTCTTT
TRBJ1-6 once TRBD1 TRBV10-3 CAISETGGDYNSPLHF TGTGCCATCAGTGAGACAGGGGGGGACTATAATTCACCCCTCCACTTT
TRBJ2-5 once TRBD1 TRBV19 CASSPRTGGWETQYF TGTGCCAGTAGCCCTCGGACAGGGGGTTGGGAGACCCAGTACTTC
TRBJ1-6 NA NA TRBV7-2 CASSPDFGSSYNSPLHF TGTGCCAGCAGCCCAGATTTTGGGTCCTCCTATAATTCACCCCTCCACTTT
TRBJ1-1 NA TRBD1 TRBV5-1 CASSLTETGIPEAFF TGCGCCAGCAGCTTGACCGAGACAGGGATCCCTGAAGCTTTCTTT
TRBJ2-6 NA NA TRBV15 CATSRDGGLLSGANVLTF TGTGCCACCAGCAGAGATGGGGGGTTGCTCTCTGGGGCCAACGTCCTGACTTTC
TRBJ1-2 NA NA TRBV7-8 CAGSLGVGAANYGYTF TGTGCCGGCAGCTTGGGAGTTGGGGCAGCTAACTATGGCTACACCTTC